The next 30 T cell receptor beta chains were all read from a single sample in a study of blood T cell repertoires in COVID-19 (dated by TCRdb to 2018 to 2021). The library was produced with the immunoSEQ multiplex PCR assay. What TCRdb holds here is the immuneACCESS table cut down to in-frame rearrangements. Part of the clones is not present; checked against another copy, under half of the missing clones reflect an unresolved V gene, and the others are unexplained. Present in this sample are about 170,000 clones, under 90% of which were seen just once. The ten largest account for about 14% of the sample. The source material was peripheral blood. The receptors were sampled from a woman in her seventies with COVID-19, enrolled during active disease.

The genes are TRBV30 and TRBJ2-7; possibly TRBD1 for D (5 bases). The CDR3 extends over 12 amino acids. Germline-derived CDR1 and CDR2 are GTSNPN and SVGIG (reference sequence). V was cut by 5 bases and J by 2 bases, with 10 bases left in between. The CDR3 DNA reads as TGTGCCTGGCAGGGTGGGGCCTACGAGCAGTACTTC. Its translation: CAWQGGAYEQYF. The entire variable domain, with the rest obtained from reference TRBV30 and TRBJ2-7, is as follows: SQTIHQWPATLVQPVGSPLSLECTVEGTSNPNLYWYRQAAGRGLQLLFYSVGIGQISSEVPQNLSASRPQDRQFILSSKKLLLSDSGFYLCAWQGGAYEQYFGPGTRLTVT.

This rearrangement joins TRBV19 to TRBJ2-7, with 8 bases fitting TRBD2. This CDR3 comprises 14 residues. Germline-derived CDR1 and CDR2 are LNHDA and SQIVND (reference sequence). Unmatched junction bases numbered 9, after V lost 8 bases and J lost 3 bases. DNA of the CDR3: TGTGCCAGTTCCATGGTAGCGGGGAGCTACGAGCAGTACTTC. Its translation is CASSMVAGSYEQYF.

The chain uses TRBV10-2 and TRBJ2-7; TRBD1 might be the D (6 bases). CDR1 WSHSY and CDR2 SAAADI come from the germline V gene. V lost 4 bases and J lost 2, with 15 bases in between. The CDR3 covers 15 residues. The CDR3 loop reads CASSVGGPLPYEQYV. CDR3 sequence (DNA): TGCGCCAGCAGTGTAGGGGGTCCCCTACCCTACGAGCAGTACGTC.

The chain combines TRBV27 with TRBJ2-1; the match to TRBD2 covers 10 bases. V was pared by 6 bases and J by 9 bases, with 14 bases of the junction left unmatched. The CDR3 is 16 residues long. CDR1 and CDR2 from the germline V gene are MNHEY and SMNVEV (reference sequence). CDR3 amino acids: CASSPATSGLNGEQFF. As DNA, the CDR3 is TGTGCCAGCAGCCCCGCGACTAGCGGGCTAAACGGTGAGCAGTTCTTC.

This chain uses TRBV7-9 with TRBJ2-1; 9 bases align to TRBD1. Germline values: CDR1 SEHNR, CDR2 FQNEAQ (reference sequence). This CDR3 spans 16 amino acids. Trimming cost V 4 bases and J 4 bases; bases outside gene matches: 8. CDR3 nucleotide sequence: TGTGCCAGCAGCTCACCGACAGGGGGTTCATACAATGAGCAGTTCTTC. This codes for CASSSPTGGSYNEQFF.

The chain recombines TRBV5-8 with TRBJ1-1; 10 bases are a match to TRBD1. This CDR3 has 16 amino acids. Trimming removed 6 bases from V and 4 bases from J; junction bases left unmatched: 12. Germline-derived CDR1 and CDR2 are SGHTS and YDEGEE. This CDR3 is CASTRDRGSLGTEAFF. The DNA of the CDR3 is TGTGCCAGCACCCGGGACAGGGGATCGCTGGGCACTGAAGCTTTCTTT.

This clone has a single count. The J gene is TRBJ1-1, the V gene TRBV5-1; D is possibly TRBD1 (5 bases). The CDR3 has 15 residues. Germline CDR1 and CDR2: SGHRS and YFSETQ. V lost 0 bases and J 5 bases, leaving 14 bases between the germline ends. As DNA, the CDR3 is TGCGCCAGCAGCTTGGGCGTGCAGGGAGGGACTGAAGCTTTCTTT. It specifies CASSLGVQGGTEAFF.

The V gene is TRBV14, the J gene TRBJ2-5; a weak D match, TRBD2 (5 bases). Germline V gene sequence: CDR1 SGHDN, CDR2 FVKESK. Between the trimmed V and J ends, which lost 4 bases and 0 bases, there was a span of 12 bases. The CDR3 has 15 residues. Here the CDR3 reads CASSLGLVYQETQYF. The CDR3, as DNA: TGTGCCAGCAGCCTTGGACTCGTATACCAAGAGACCCAGTACTTC.

The rearrangement links TRBV28 to TRBJ2-1; TRBD1 matches at 8 bases. Germline CDR1 is MDHEN and CDR2 is SYDVKM. V shed 6 bases and J 4 bases; nucleotides not matched to a gene: 8. This CDR3 contains 15 residues. CDR3 sequence (DNA): TGTGCCAGCAGCGGGACCGGGACAGGATACAATGAGCAGTTCTTC. The encoded protein is CASSGTGTGYNEQFF.

This chain connects TRBV7-8 to TRBJ2-1; TRBD2 aligns across 7 bases. Germline V lookup: CDR1 SGHVS, CDR2 FQNEAQ. This CDR3 comprises 18 residues. Unmatched junction bases numbered 12, after V lost 2 bases and J lost 2 bases. In DNA, the CDR3 is TGTGCCAGCAGCTTAAGGCCCCACGGGGCGGGAGCCTACAATGAGCAGTTCTTC. Amino acid sequence: CASSLRPHGAGAYNEQFF.

The V and J genes are TRBV30 and TRBJ2-1, with 7 positions matching TRBD2. The J segment lost 8 bases and the V segment lost 1 base, leaving 2 bases of the junction unmatched. The CDR3 has 12 residues. Germline V gene data show CDR1 as GTSNPN and CDR2 as SVGIG (reference sequence). CDR3 nucleotide sequence: TGTGCCTGGAGTGCACGGGGGGATGAGCAGTTCTTC. Translated, it gives CAWSARGDEQFF.

The gene calls are TRBV5-1 and TRBJ1-1; D unclear. Trimming took off 5 bases at V and 1 base at J, with 15 bases between the two ends. The CDR3 length is 15 residues. CDR1 SGHRS and CDR2 YFSETQ come from the germline V gene. CDR3 sequence: CASRPEATGNTEAFF. CDR3 sequence (DNA): TGCGCCAGCAGACCTGAGGCCACGGGGAACACTGAAGCTTTCTTT.

The chain combines TRBV5-1 with TRBJ1-4; TRBD1 matches at 10 bases. CDR3 length equals 14 residues. With V trimmed by 4 bases and J by 12 bases, 9 bases remained unmatched. Germline V gene lookup returns CDR1 SGHRS and CDR2 YFSETQ. The CDR3 DNA is TGCGCCAGCAGCCGAGGACAGGGGGATACCGAACTGTTTTTT. This sequence encodes CASSRGQGDTELFF.

J is TRBJ2-7 and V is TRBV5-1; D possibly corresponds to TRBD1 (6 bases). The CDR3 extends over 13 amino acids. Germline CDR1 SGHRS, CDR2 YFSETQ. V was shortened by 4 bases and J by 2 bases, with 10 bases between the two germline ends. CDR3: CASSGGGPYEQYF. DNA of the CDR3: TGCGCCAGCAGCGGGGGCGGACCCTACGAGCAGTACTTC.

This sequence joins TRBV3-1 (or the pseudogene TRBV3-2) and TRBJ1-4, with D possibly TRBD1 on 5 matching bases. CDR3 length: 16 residues. V was clipped by 0 bases and J by 11 bases, with 19 bases between them. Germline V gene sequence: CDR1 LGHDT, CDR2 YNNKEL (reference sequence). For the CDR3, the DNA is TGTGCCAGCAGCCAAGATGCGCGGGTGGGGGAGGTGAAACTGTTTTTT. As protein: CASSQDARVGEVKLFF.

The chain links TRBV19 to TRBJ1-5, with 9 bases that match TRBD1. The CDR3 consists of 17 residues. CDR1 LNHDA and CDR2 SQIVND come from the germline V gene (reference sequence). V dropped 5 bases and J dropped 4; count of bases not matched to a gene: 12. The CDR3: CASSLDRDRVGNQPQHF. The CDR3 coding sequence is TGTGCCAGTAGTCTGGACCGGGACAGGGTAGGAAATCAGCCCCAGCATTTT.

The chain uses TRBV20-1 and TRBJ2-5; TRBD2 matches 9 bases. CDR1 DFQATT and CDR2 SNEGSKA come from the germline V gene (reference sequence). J was trimmed by 5 bases and V by 3 bases; bases with no gene match: 10. The CDR3 runs to 15 residues. Here the CDR3 DNA reads TGCAGTGCTAGTCTTGCGGGAGGGCTGGTGGAGACCCAGTACTTC. Protein: CSASLAGGLVETQYF.

The rearrangement joins TRBV5-1 to TRBJ2-7, with D perhaps matching TRBD1 (6 bases). The CDR3 runs to 15 residues. CDR1 is SGHRS and CDR2 is YFSETQ in the germline V gene. Trimming pared 0 bases from V and 6 bases from J, leaving 16 bases between. CDR3 nucleotides: TGCGCCAGCAGCTTGGATTGGGTGGACAGTCCCGAGCAGTACGTC. It specifies CASSLDWVDSPEQYV.

This clone was seen only a few times. The chain joins TRBV2 to TRBJ2-1; D not certain. V was shortened by 4 bases and J by 4 bases, with 5 bases between the two germline ends. Germline V CDR1 and CDR2: SNHLY, FYNNEI. The CDR3 runs 12 residues. CDR3 DNA sequence: TGTGCCAGCAGTGCCCGGTACAATGAGCAGTTCTTC. Translated: CASSARYNEQFF. Variable domain in full (rest from reference TRBV2 and TRBJ2-1): EPEVTQTPSHQVTQMGQEVILRCVPISNHLYFYWYRQILGQKVEFLVSFYNNEISEKSEIFDDQFSVERPDGSNFTLKIRSTKLEDSAMYFCASSARYNEQFFGPGTRLTVL.

The genes are TRBV15 and TRBJ1-5, with a possible D match to TRBD1 (5 bases). The CDR3 is made up of 15 amino acids. Deletions cut 3 bases from V and 2 bases from J, with 11 bases between. Germline CDR1 and CDR2: LNHNV and YYDKDF (reference sequence). The CDR3 sequence is CATSSWGSGNQPQHF. CDR3 bases: TGTGCCACCAGCAGTTGGGGCTCCGGCAATCAGCCCCAGCATTTT.

The genes are TRBV2 and TRBJ1-2; D is undetermined. In germline, CDR1 is SNHLY, CDR2 FYNNEI. The V end lost 2 bases, the J end lost 1 base, and 17 bases lay between the germline ends. CDR3 length: 17 amino acids. The CDR3 loop is CASSEYRSFVVNYGYTF. The DNA of the CDR3 is TGTGCCAGCAGTGAATACAGATCGTTCGTGGTTAACTATGGCTACACCTTC.

The V gene is TRBV5-4, the J gene TRBJ2-2; 9 nucleotides match TRBD1. The J segment lost 3 bases and the V segment lost 1 base, leaving 4 bases of the junction unmatched. This CDR3 has 16 amino acids. Germline V lookup: CDR1 SGHNT, CDR2 YYREEE (reference sequence). The CDR3 region is CASSLTGGEDTGELFF. The CDR3 region has the DNA TGTGCCAGCAGCTTGACAGGGGGCGAGGACACCGGGGAGCTGTTTTTT.

The rearrangement joins TRBV28 to TRBJ2-7; D might be TRBD1 (5 bases). V shed 5 bases and J shed 4 bases, with 12 bases lying between them. Germline V gene lookup returns CDR1 MDHEN and CDR2 SYDVKM. The CDR3 covers 13 residues. The CDR3 sequence: CASSTRARYEQYV. The CDR3 nucleotides are TGTGCCAGCAGTACCAGGGCTAGGTACGAGCAGTACGTC.

This clone was counted a few times. This sequence joins TRBV6-5 and TRBJ1-2, with D uncertain. The CDR3 is 13 residues long. V shed 11 bases and J shed 4 bases, with 17 bases lying between them. The germline V gene has CDR1 MNHEY and CDR2 SVGAGI. In nucleotides, the CDR3 is TGTGCCGCTAAACCCCCGCGGGGCTATGGCTACACCTTC. This sequence encodes CAAKPPRGYGYTF.

V gene TRBV20-1 combines with J gene TRBJ1-1, with 7 bases matching TRBD1. In germline, CDR1 is DFQATT, CDR2 SNEGSKA (reference sequence). J was trimmed by 4 bases and V by 7 bases; bases with no gene match: 3. This CDR3 is 11 amino acids long. The CDR3 loop reads CSVTGVTEAFF. The CDR3, as DNA: TGCAGTGTTACAGGGGTCACTGAAGCTTTCTTT.

There are a few counts of this clone. J is TRBJ1-1 and V is TRBV4-2; D perhaps matches TRBD1 (5 bases). Germline V gene sequence: CDR1 LGHNA, CDR2 YNFKEQ. V was clipped by 2 bases and J by 3 bases, with 10 bases between them. The CDR3 has 14 residues. The DNA for the CDR3 is TGTGCCAGCAGCCAAAGGGGCGCGGACACTGAAGCTTTCTTT. Its protein is CASSQRGADTEAFF.

The V and J genes are TRBV7-6 and TRBJ2-1; TRBD2 aligns across 13 bases. The CDR3 sequence is 16 residues long. Germline V CDR1 and CDR2: SGHVS, FNYEAQ. J lost 3 bases, V lost 4 bases, and 3 bases had no gene match. The CDR3 region is CASSSRTSGSYNEQFF. In DNA form, the CDR3 reads TGTGCCAGCAGCTCGAGGACTAGCGGGAGCTACAATGAGCAGTTCTTC.

The table lists this clone with a few counts. This sequence joins TRBV5-1 and TRBJ2-7, with D possibly matching TRBD2 (6 bases). This CDR3 is built from 15 residues. Looked up from germline, CDR1 is SGHRS and CDR2 is YFSETQ. V gave up 0 bases and J gave up 6 bases, with 16 bases separating them. CDR3 residues: CASSLEGGGLLEQYF. The CDR3 bases are TGCGCCAGCAGCTTGGAGGGAGGCGGCCTTCTCGAGCAGTACTTC.

The chain has TRBV5-1 and TRBJ2-1; D remains ambiguous. CDR3 length: 15 amino acids. The V end was cut by 4 bases, the J end by 8 bases, with 19 bases between. Looked up from germline, CDR1 is SGHRS and CDR2 is YFSETQ. Here the CDR3 reads CASSPAPGSVDEQFF. DNA of the CDR3: TGCGCCAGCAGCCCAGCCCCGGGTTCGGTGGATGAGCAGTTCTTC.

This clone has only one observation. The chain combines TRBV9 with TRBJ1-2; unclear D gene. The length of the CDR3 is 13 residues. Germline V gene sequence: CDR1 SGDLS, CDR2 YYNGEE. Trimming pared 3 bases from V and 3 bases from J, leaving 9 bases between. CDR3 DNA: TGTGCCAGCAGCGCCCAGACTGACTATGGCTACACCTTC. Translated, it gives CASSAQTDYGYTF.